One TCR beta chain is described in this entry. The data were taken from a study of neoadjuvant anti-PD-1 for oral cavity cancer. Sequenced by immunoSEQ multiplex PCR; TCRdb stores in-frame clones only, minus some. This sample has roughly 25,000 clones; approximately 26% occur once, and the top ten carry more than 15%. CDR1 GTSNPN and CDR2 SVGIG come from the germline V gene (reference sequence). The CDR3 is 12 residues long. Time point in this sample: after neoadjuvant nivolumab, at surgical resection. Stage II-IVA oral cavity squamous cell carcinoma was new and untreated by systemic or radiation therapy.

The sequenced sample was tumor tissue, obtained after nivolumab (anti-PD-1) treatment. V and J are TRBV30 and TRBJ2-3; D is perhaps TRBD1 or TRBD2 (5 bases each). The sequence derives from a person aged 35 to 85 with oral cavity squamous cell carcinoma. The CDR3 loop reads CGWGSSTDTQYF. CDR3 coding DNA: TGTGGGTGGGGGTCTAGCACAGATACGCAGTATTTT.